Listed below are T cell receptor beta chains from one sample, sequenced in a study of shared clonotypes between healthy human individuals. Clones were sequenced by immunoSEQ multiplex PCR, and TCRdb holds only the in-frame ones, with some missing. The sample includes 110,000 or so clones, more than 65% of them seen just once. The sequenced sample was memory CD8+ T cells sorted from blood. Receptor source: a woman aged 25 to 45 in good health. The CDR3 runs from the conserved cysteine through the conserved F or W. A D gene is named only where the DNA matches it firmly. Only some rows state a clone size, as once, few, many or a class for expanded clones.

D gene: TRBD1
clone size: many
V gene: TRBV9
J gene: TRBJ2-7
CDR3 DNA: TGTGCCAGCAGCGCAAGGACAGGGTACAGCGAGCAGTACTTC
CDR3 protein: CASSARTGYSEQYF

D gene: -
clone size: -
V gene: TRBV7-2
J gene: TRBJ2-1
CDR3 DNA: TGTGCCAGCAGCAGCCTGGGCGGACGAGCAGGCAATGAGCAGTTCTTC
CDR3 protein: CASSSLGGRAGNEQFF

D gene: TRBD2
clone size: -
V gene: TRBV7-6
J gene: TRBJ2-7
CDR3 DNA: TGTGCCAGCAGCTCGGCGACTAGCGGGAGCTCCTACGAGCAGTACTTC
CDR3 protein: CASSSATSGSSYEQYF

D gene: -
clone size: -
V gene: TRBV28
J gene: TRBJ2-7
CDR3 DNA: TGTGCCAGCAGTTTGTACAGATCTACGAGCGAGCAGTACTTC
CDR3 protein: CASSLYRSTSEQYF

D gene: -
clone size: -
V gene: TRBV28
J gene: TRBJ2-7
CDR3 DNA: TGTGCCAGCAGTTTATTGGGATATCTCTACGAGCAGTACTTC
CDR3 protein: CASSLLGYLYEQYF

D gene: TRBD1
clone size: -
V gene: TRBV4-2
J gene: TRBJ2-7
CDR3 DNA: TGTGCCAGCAGCCAAGATCCGTCGGGACAGGGCAGCTCCTACGAGCAGTACTTC
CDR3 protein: CASSQDPSGQGSSYEQYF

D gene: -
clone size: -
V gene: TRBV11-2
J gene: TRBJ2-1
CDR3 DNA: TGTGCCAGCAGCTCACCTAGGCGGGATGAGCAGTTCTTC
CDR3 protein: CASSSPRRDEQFF

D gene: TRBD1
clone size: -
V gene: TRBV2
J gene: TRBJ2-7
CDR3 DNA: TGTGCCAGCAGTTGGTCAGGGGGTTTCTACGAGCAGTACTTC
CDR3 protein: CASSWSGGFYEQYF

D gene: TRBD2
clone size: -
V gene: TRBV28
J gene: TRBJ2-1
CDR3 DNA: TGTGCCAGCAGTTTATCCAGGACTAGCGACTACTCCTACAATGAGCAGTTCTTC
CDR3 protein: CASSLSRTSDYSYNEQFF

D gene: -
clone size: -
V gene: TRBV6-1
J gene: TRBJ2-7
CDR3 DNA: TGTGCCAGCAGTGAATCGTTCCCGGGGGACAGATCCTACGAGCAGTACTTC
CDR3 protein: CASSESFPGDRSYEQYF

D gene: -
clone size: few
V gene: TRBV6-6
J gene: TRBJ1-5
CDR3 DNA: TGTGCCAGCAGTTACACAGGAATAGGGGATCAGCCCCAGCATTTT
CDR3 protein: CASSYTGIGDQPQHF

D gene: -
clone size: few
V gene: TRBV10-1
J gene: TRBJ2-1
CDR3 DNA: TGCGCCAGCAGTACCGGGACTTTTTCCAATGAGCAGTTCTTC
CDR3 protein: CASSTGTFSNEQFF

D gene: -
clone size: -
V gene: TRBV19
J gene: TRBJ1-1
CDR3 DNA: TGTGCCAGTAGTATAGGTGTGACTGAAGCTTTCTTT
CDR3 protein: CASSIGVTEAFF

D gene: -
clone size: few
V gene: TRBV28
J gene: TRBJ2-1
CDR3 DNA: TGTGCCAGCAGTTTAGGAGGTGCGGTTGAGCAGTTCTTC
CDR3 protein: CASSLGGAVEQFF

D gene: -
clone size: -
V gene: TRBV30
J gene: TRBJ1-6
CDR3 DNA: TGTGCCTGGGACAGACTTAATTCACCCCTCCACTTT
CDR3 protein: CAWDRLNSPLHF

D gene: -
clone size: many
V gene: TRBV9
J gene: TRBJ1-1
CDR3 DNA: TGTGCCAGCAGCGTAGCTTGGGGGAGCACTGAAGCTTTCTTT
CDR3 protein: CASSVAWGSTEAFF

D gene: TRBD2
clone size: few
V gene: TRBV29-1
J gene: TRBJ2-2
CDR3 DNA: TGCAGCGTTGAGCAGCGGGAGACGGGGAACACCGGGGAGCTGTTTTTT
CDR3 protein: CSVEQRETGNTGELFF

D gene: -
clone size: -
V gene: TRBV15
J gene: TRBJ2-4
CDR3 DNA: TGTGCCACCAGCAGAGAATTGGAAAGCGGGTGGGCCAAAAACATTCAGTACTTC
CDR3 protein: CATSRELESGWAKNIQYF

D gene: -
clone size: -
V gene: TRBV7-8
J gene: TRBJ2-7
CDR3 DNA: TGTGCCAGCAGCTTAGTCACCTACGAGCAGTACTTC
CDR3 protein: CASSLVTYEQYF

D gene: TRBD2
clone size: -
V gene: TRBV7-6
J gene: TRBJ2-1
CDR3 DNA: TGTGCCAGCAGCGAATACGGGACTAGCAGCTACAATGAGCAGTTCTTC
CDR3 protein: CASSEYGTSSYNEQFF

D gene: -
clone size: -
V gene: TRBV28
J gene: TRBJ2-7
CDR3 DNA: TGTGCCAGCAGCCCAACCGTGCCGGGACCCCGAAAGATTTTTATATACGAGCAGTACTTC
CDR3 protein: CASSPTVPGPRKIFIYEQYF

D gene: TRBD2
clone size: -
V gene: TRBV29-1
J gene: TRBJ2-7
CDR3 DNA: TGCAGCGTTGAAGCCGCGGGAGGCTCCTACGAGCAGTACTTC
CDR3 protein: CSVEAAGGSYEQYF

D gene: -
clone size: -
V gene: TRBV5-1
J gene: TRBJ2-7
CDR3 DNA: TGTGCCAGCAGCATGGCCGGGGAGAACTACGAGCAGTACTTC
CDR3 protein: CASSMAGENYEQYF

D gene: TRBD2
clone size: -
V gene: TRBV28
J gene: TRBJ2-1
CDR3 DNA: TGTGCCAGCAGTTTCAGCGGGATCAATGAGCAGTTCTTC
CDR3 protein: CASSFSGINEQFF

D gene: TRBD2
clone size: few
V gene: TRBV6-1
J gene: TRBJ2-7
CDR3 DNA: TGTGCCAGCAGTGAAGAACTAGCGGGAAGCTACGAGCAGTACTTC
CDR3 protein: CASSEELAGSYEQYF

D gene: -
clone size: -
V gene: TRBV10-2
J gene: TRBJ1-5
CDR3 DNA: TGCGCCAGCAGTGGGGCGGAGAATCAGCCCCAGCATTTT
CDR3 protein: CASSGAENQPQHF

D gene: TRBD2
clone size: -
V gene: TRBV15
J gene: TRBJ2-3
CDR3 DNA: TGTGCCACCAGCAGAGACCTCCAGCGGGAGTTGGGTACGCAGTATTTT
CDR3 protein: CATSRDLQRELGTQYF

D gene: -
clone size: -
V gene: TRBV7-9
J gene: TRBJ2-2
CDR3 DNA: TGTGCCAGCAGCCACACGGGTTCGAGGGAGCTGTTTTTT
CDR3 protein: CASSHTGSRELFF

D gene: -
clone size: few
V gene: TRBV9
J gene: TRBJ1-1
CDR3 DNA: TGTGCCAGCAGCGTAGCTTGGGGGTCCACTGAAGCTTTCTTT
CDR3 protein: CASSVAWGSTEAFF

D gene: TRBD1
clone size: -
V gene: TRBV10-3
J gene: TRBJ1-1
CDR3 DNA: TGTGCCATCAGGTTGTCCCCGGGACAGGTGAACACTGAAGCTTTCTTT
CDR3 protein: CAIRLSPGQVNTEAFF

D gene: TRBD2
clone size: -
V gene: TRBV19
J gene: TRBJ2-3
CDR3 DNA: TGTGCCAGTAGTCCGCTAGCGGGGACTAGCACAGATACGCAGTATTTT
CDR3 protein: CASSPLAGTSTDTQYF

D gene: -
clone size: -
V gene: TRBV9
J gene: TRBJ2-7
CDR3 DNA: TGTGCCAGCAGCCCGTTCCCTTCCTACGAGCAGTACTTC
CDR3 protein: CASSPFPSYEQYF

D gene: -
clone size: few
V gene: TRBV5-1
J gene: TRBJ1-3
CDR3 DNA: TGCGCCAGCAGCTTGGAGTTAGGGACATCTGGAAACACCATATATTTT
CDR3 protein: CASSLELGTSGNTIYF

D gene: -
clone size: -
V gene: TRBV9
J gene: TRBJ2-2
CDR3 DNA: TGTGCCAGCAGCGTAGATTGGGACGGGGAGCTGTTTTTT
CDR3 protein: CASSVDWDGELFF

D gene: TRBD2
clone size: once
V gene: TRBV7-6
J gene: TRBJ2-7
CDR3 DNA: TGTGCCAGCAGCGCCAGACTAGCGGGAGGACCATACTCCTACGAGCAGTACTTC
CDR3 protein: CASSARLAGGPYSYEQYF

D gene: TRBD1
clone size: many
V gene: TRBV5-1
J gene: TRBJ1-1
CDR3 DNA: TGCGCCAGCAGCTCCACCCGGGACAGGGGGCCTGAAGCTTTCTTT
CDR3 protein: CASSSTRDRGPEAFF

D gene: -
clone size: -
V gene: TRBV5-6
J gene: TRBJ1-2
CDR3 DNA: TGTGCCAGCAGCTTGGTTAACTATGGCTACACCTTC
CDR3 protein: CASSLVNYGYTF

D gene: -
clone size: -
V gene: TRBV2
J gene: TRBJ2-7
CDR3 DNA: TGTGCCAGCAGTGTAGGGGCTGCCGAGCAGTACTTC
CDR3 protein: CASSVGAAEQYF

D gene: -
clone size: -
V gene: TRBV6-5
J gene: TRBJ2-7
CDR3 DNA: TGTGCCAGCAGTTACTCCCTCTTTGGCGAGCAGTACTTC
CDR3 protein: CASSYSLFGEQYF

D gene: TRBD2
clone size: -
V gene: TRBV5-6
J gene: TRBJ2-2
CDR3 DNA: TGTGCCAGCAGACTACTAGCGGGAGTGACGAACACCGGGGAGCTGTTTTTT
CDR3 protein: CASRLLAGVTNTGELFF

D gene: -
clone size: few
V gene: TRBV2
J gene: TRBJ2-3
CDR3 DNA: TGTGCCAGCAGTGACCCGGGTCTAGAGGGCACAGATACGCAGTATTTT
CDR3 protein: CASSDPGLEGTDTQYF

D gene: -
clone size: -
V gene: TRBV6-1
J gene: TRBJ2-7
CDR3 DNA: TGTGCCAGCAGTGCCCCTCCGGGGATACTTGTGTTGGAGCAGTACTTC
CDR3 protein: CASSAPPGILVLEQYF